Below, 8 T cell receptor beta chains from the same sample are listed, as sequenced in a study of patients and donors after allogeneic stem cell transplantation. Via MiXCR, TCRdb re-called the RT-PCR reads, giving one row per CDR3 protein. The sample has fewer than 200,000 distinct CDR3 sequences, about 29% seen once. Sequencing used blood, either unsorted or a sorted T cell fraction (not recorded which). The receptors here all came from a human donor who was either an allogeneic HSCT recipient or a stem cell or donor lymphocyte infusion donor (not recorded which). It is not recorded whose cells these are; they may come from a transplant donor.

The genes are TRBV4-2 and TRBJ2-2, with D tentatively TRBD1 or TRBD2 (5 bases each). CDR1 is LGHNA, CDR2 YNFKEQ, per germline. V lost 4 bases, J lost 6 bases, and 18 bases lay in between. This CDR3 comprises 16 residues. CDR3 residues: CASSPLGALGAGELFF. In DNA, the CDR3 is TGTGCCAGCAGCCCCCTTGGCGCGCTGGGGGCCGGGGAGCTGTTTTTT.

The genes are TRBV30 and TRBJ2-7, with D maybe TRBD1 (6 bases). The CDR3 totals 12 residues. CDR1 and CDR2 from the germline V gene are GTSNPN and SVGIG (reference sequence). V was cut by 0 bases and J by 6 bases, with 9 bases left in between. This CDR3 is CAWSVQGSEQYF. DNA for the CDR3: TGTGCCTGGAGTGTCCAGGGGAGCGAGCAGTACTTC.

This clonotype was observed a handful of times. The chain recombines TRBV30 with TRBJ1-5, with no clear D. V was clipped by 2 bases and J by 0 bases, with 8 bases between them. The CDR3 consists of 14 residues. CDR1 GTSNPN and CDR2 SVGIG come from the germline V gene (reference sequence). This CDR3 is CAWSLGYSNQPQHF. In nucleotides, the CDR3 is TGTGCCTGGAGTCTGGGATATAGCAATCAGCCCCAGCATTTT.

The V gene is TRBV4-3, the J gene TRBJ2-1; 9 bases agree with TRBD1. The germline gives CDR1 LGHNA, CDR2 YSLEER. The CDR3 length is 16 residues. V gave up 4 bases and J gave up 6 bases; unmatched junction bases: 10. Written as DNA, the CDR3 is TGCGCCAGCAGCCCTCGGGACAGGGTGCCCTCCAATGAGCAGTTCTTC. Translating it yields CASSPRDRVPSNEQFF.

This chain joins TRBV20-1 and TRBJ1-5; 7 nucleotides agree with TRBD1. With V trimmed by 2 bases and J by 5 bases, 12 bases remained unmatched. The CDR3 length is 16 residues. Germline V CDR1 and CDR2: DFQATT, SNEGSKA (reference sequence). The CDR3 region has the DNA TGCAGTGCTAGAAGGACAGGATTAAGGATGGATCAGCCCCAGCATTTT. Its protein product is CSARRTGLRMDQPQHF.

There are many counts of this clonotype. The V gene is TRBV10-3, the J gene TRBJ1-6; the D is unclear. V lost 7 bases to trimming and J lost 7 bases, with 8 bases between them. CDR1 is ENHRY, CDR2 SYGVKD, per germline. The CDR3 covers 12 residues. The CDR3 reads CAIKDGNSPLHF. The CDR3 DNA sequence: TGTGCCATCAAAGACGGCAATTCACCCCTCCACTTT.

V gene TRBV6-2 or TRBV6-3 combines with J gene TRBJ1-2; 7 bases map to TRBD1. The CDR3 has 15 residues. Germline V gene sequence: CDR1 MNHEY, CDR2 SVGEGT. V shed 8 bases, J shed 0 bases, and the junction held 9 bases outside the gene matches. DNA for the CDR3: TGTGCCAGCGGGGCCCGGGACAGCCCTAACTATGGCTACACCTTC. This gives the protein CASGARDSPNYGYTF.

The rearrangement joins TRBV29-1 to TRBJ2-7; 7 bases align to TRBD2. V trimming: 6 bases; J trimming: 4 bases; junction bases outside the gene matches: 12. This CDR3 is 14 amino acids long. Per the germline V gene, CDR1 is SQVTM and CDR2 is ANQGSEA. CDR3 DNA sequence: TGCAGCGTGAAACTAGCGCCCGAAGGGTACGAGCAGTACTTC. This translates into CSVKLAPEGYEQYF.